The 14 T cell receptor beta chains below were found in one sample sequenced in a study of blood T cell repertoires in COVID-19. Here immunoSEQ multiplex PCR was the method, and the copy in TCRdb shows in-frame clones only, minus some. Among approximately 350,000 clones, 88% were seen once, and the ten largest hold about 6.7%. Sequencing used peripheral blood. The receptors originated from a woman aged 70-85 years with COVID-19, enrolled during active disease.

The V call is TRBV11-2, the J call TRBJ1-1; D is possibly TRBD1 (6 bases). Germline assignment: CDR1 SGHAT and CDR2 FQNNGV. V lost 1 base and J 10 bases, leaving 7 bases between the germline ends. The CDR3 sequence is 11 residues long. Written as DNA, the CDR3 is TGTGCCAGCAGCTTAGCCAGGGGAGCTTTCTTT. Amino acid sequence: CASSLARGAFF.

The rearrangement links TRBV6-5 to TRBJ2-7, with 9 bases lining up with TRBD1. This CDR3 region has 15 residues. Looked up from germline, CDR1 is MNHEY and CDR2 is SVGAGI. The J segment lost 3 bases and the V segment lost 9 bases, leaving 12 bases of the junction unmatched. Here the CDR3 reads CASSVSGQGFYEQYF. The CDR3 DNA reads TGTGCCAGTTCGGTTTCGGGACAGGGTTTCTACGAGCAGTACTTC.

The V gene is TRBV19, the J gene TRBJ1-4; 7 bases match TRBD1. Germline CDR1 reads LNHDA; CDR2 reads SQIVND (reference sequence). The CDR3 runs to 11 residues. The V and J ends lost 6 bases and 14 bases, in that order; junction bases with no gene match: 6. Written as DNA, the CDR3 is TGTGCCAGTAGCCAGGGGGGAAGGCTGTTTTTT. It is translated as CASSQGGRLFF.

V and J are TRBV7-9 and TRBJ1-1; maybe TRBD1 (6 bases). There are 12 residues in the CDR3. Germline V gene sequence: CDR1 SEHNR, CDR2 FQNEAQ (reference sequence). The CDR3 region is CALQGRDTEAFF. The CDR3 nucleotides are TGTGCTTTGCAGGGGCGGGACACTGAAGCTTTCTTT.

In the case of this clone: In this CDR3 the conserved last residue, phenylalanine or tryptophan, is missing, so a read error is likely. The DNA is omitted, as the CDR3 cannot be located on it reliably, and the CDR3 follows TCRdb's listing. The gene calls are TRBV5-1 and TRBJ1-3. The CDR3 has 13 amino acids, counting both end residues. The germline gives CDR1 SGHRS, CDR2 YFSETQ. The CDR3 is CASSLERGTTQEV.

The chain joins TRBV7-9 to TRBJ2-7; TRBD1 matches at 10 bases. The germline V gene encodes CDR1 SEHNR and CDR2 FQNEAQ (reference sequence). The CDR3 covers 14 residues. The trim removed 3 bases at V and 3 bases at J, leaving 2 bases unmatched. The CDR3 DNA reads TGTGCCAGCAGCTTGGACAGGGGGGGCTACGAGCAGTACTTC. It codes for CASSLDRGGYEQYF.

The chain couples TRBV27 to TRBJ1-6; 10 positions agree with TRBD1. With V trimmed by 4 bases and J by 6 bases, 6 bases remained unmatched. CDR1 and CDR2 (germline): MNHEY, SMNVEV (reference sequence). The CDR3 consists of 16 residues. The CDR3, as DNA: TGTGCCAGCAGTTCCGCCAGGACAGGGGGTAATTCACCCCTCCACTTT. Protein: CASSSARTGGNSPLHF.

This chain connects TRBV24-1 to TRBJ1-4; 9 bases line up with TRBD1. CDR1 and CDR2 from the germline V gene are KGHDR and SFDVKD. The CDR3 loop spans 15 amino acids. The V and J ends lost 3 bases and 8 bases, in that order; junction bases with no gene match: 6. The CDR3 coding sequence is TGTGCCACCAGTGATCCCGACAGGGGGGAAGAAAAACTGTTTTTT. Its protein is CATSDPDRGEEKLFF.

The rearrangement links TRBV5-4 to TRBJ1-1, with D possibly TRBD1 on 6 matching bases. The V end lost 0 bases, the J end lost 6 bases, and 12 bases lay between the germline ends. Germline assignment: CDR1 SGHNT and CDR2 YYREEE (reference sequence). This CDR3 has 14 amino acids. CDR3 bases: TGTGCCAGCAGCTTGGGACAGGTTAGCGCTGAAGCTTTCTTT. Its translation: CASSLGQVSAEAFF.

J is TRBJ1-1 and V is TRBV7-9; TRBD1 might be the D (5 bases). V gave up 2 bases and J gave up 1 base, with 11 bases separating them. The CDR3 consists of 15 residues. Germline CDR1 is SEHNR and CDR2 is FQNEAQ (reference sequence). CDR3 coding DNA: TGTGCCAGCAGCTTAAGGGCGGGGACGAACACTGAAGCTTTCTTT. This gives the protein CASSLRAGTNTEAFF.

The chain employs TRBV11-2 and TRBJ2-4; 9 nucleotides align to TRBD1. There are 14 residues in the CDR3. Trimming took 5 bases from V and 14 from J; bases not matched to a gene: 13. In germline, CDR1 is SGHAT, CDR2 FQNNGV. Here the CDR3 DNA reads TGTGCCAGCAGCCAAGTCTGGACAGGGGAGGGGAAGTACTTC. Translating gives CASSQVWTGEGKYF.

In DNA form, the CDR3 reads TGCGCCAGCAGCTTGGAAGGGACAGGGGGCTACGAGCAGTACTTC. It yields the protein CASSLEGTGGYEQYF. The chain employs TRBV5-1 and TRBJ2-7, with TRBD1 matching 11 bases. The CDR3 spans 15 residues. Germline V gene sequence: CDR1 SGHRS, CDR2 YFSETQ. The trim removed 0 bases at V and 3 bases at J, leaving 2 bases unmatched.

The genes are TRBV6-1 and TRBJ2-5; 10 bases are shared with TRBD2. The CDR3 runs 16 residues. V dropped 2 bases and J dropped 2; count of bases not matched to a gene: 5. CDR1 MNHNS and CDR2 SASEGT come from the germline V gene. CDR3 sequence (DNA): TGTGCCAGCAGTGAAAGCTTAGCGGGGGGACAAGAGACCCAGTACTTC. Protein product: CASSESLAGGQETQYF.

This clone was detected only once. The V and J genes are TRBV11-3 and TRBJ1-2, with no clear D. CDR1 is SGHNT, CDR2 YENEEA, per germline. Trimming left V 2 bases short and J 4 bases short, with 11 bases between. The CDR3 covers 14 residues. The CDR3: CASSLSPASYGYTF. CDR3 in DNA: TGTGCCAGCAGCTTATCGCCAGCGAGCTATGGCTACACCTTC.